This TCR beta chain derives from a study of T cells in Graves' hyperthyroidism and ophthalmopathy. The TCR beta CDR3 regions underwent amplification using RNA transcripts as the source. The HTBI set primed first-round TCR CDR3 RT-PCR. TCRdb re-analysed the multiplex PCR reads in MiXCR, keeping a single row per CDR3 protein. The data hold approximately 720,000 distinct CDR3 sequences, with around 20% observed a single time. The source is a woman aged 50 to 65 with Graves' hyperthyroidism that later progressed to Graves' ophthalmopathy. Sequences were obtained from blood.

The CDR3 DNA sequence: TGTGCCAGCATGAGGGAGGCGAACACTGAAGCTTTCTTT. Protein: CASMREANTEAFF. V is TRBV28 and J is TRBJ1-1; no reliable D call. The CDR3 covers 13 residues. The V and J ends lost 7 bases and 1 base respectively, with 10 bases between them. Looked up from germline, CDR1 is MDHEN and CDR2 is SYDVKM.